This is a list of T cell receptor beta chains from one sample in a study of T cells in Graves' hyperthyroidism and ophthalmopathy. A single record per CDR3 protein comes from TCRdb applying MiXCR to the multiplex PCR reads. There are about 340,000 distinct CDR3 sequences in the sample; about 18% occur only once, and around 54% lies in the top ten. Sequencing input: blood. The receptors here all came from a woman in her fifties or sixties with Graves' hyperthyroidism. Both conserved end residues are part of each CDR3. The D gene is left open where the match is weak. The listing skips clone size in some rows; elsewhere it reads once, few, many or a size class.

TRBV19,-,TRBJ2-3,-,TGTGCCAGTAGTATACTGTCGCAGGGCGAGAGGACAGATACGCAGTATTTT,CASSILSQGERTDTQYF
TRBV5-1,few,TRBJ2-1,-,TGCGCCAGCAGCTTTGACCGTAACAATGAGCAGTTCTTC,CASSFDRNNEQFF
TRBV9,few,TRBJ2-3,-,TGTGCCAGCAGCGCTTTTCCAGCGGGCGACACAGATACGCAGTATTTT,CASSAFPAGDTDTQYF
TRBV13,few,TRBJ2-7,TRBD2,TGTGCCAGCAGCCTCAGGACTAGCGGGAGCCCGGGGGAGCAGTACTTC,CASSLRTSGSPGEQYF
TRBV11-2,many,TRBJ2-3,-,TGTGCCAGCAGCTTAGGTTCAACGGGATCAGATACGCAGTATTTT,CASSLGSTGSDTQYF
TRBV28,-,TRBJ1-1,-,TGTGCCAGCAGTTTAGCCAAGGGTTCCACTGAAGCTTTCTTT,CASSLAKGSTEAFF
TRBV28,many,TRBJ1-2,TRBD1,TGTGCCAGCAGTTTCAGGACAGGGGGCAATGCTGGCTACACCTTC,CASSFRTGGNAGYTF
TRBV9,-,TRBJ2-3,-,TGTGCCAGCAGCGAGCACCCCTCGGGAGCTTGGGTAGATACGCAGTATTTT,CASSEHPSGAWVDTQYF
TRBV20-1,many,TRBJ1-6,-,TGCAGTGCCCGGTTAAACAGGGAATCACCCCTCCACTTT,CSARLNRESPLHF
TRBV20-1,many,TRBJ2-7,TRBD1,TGCAGTGCGACGAGGACAGGAGGCTACCCCGAGCAGTACTTC,CSATRTGGYPEQYF
TRBV6-1,-,TRBJ1-4,-,TGTGCCAGCAATAGGGAAGAAAAACTGTTTTTT,CASNREEKLFF
TRBV11-2,many,TRBJ1-4,TRBD1,TGTGCCAGCAGCTACCGGACAGGGCTGAATGAAAAACTGTTTTTT,CASSYRTGLNEKLFF
TRBV27,many,TRBJ2-1,TRBD2,TGTGCCAGCAGGCCAGATGGGGGGGGTGAGCAGTTCTTC,CASRPDGGGEQFF
TRBV11-2,many,TRBJ2-3,TRBD2,TGTGCCAGCAGCGGGAGGGGATATGACGGATACACAGATACGCAGTATTTT,CASSGRGYDGYTDTQYF
TRBV20-1,few,TRBJ1-2,-,TGCAGTGCTAGAGACGACCTCAACTATGGCTACACCTTC,CSARDDLNYGYTF
TRBV29-1,few,TRBJ2-7,-,TGCAGCGTTAAAGATGGCTACGAGCAGTACTTC,CSVKDGYEQYF
TRBV3-1,many,TRBJ2-2,-,TGTGCCAGCAGCCACAGGGACACCGGGGAGCTGTTTTTT,CASSHRDTGELFF
TRBV28,few,TRBJ2-7,TRBD2,TGTGCCAGCAATAAAATGGCGGGAGGGCCCAACGAGCAGTACTTC,CASNKMAGGPNEQYF
TRBV6-6,-,TRBJ1-2,TRBD1,TGTGCCAGCAGTTACCTGGGCCCTACAGGGGGTAGTATCTATGGCTACACCTTC,CASSYLGPTGGSIYGYTF
TRBV5-1,-,TRBJ2-3,-,TGCGCCAGCAATCGCGGTGGAGGTTCTAGCACAGATACGCAGTATTTT,CASNRGGGSSTDTQYF
TRBV30,many,TRBJ2-1,-,TGTGCCTGGAGTTCCTCGGCCCGGGTGGCTGAGCAGTTCTTC,CAWSSSARVAEQFF
TRBV20-1,once,TRBJ2-1,TRBD1,TGCAGTGCTACCAGGGACAGCTACAATGAGCAGTTCTTC,CSATRDSYNEQFF
TRBV5-1,-,TRBJ2-1,-,TGCGCCAGCAGCTTGGGTACAGGGACTCACTACAATGAGCAGTTCTTC,CASSLGTGTHYNEQFF
TRBV7-8,many,TRBJ2-5,TRBD1,TGTGCCAGCAGCCCCGGCTCACAGGGGGCATGGGAGACCCAGTACTTC,CASSPGSQGAWETQYF
TRBV4-1,-,TRBJ2-2,-,TGCGCCAGCAGCCAAGAAGGGAGCTACCAGAACGGGGAGCTGTTTTTT,CASSQEGSYQNGELFF
TRBV30,many,TRBJ1-4,-,TGTGCCTGGAGTGTAAATAGCGACCCGGCAACTAATGAAAAACTGTTTTTT,CAWSVNSDPATNEKLFF
TRBV20-1,-,TRBJ1-6,-,TGCAGTGCTAGAGTCGGGATTGGACATAATTCACCCCTCCACTTT,CSARVGIGHNSPLHF
TRBV3-1,many,TRBJ1-5,-,TGTGCCAGCAGCCAAGATCGAGGGGCCGGGGAGCCCCAGCATTTT,CASSQDRGAGEPQHF
TRBV7-3,-,TRBJ2-3,-,TGTGCCAGCAGCTCCCGAGCGGAGACAGATACGCAGTATTTT,CASSSRAETDTQYF
TRBV5-1,many,TRBJ1-1,-,TGCGCCAGCAGCCACGGGACCTCAGGGGCTGAAGCTTTCTTT,CASSHGTSGAEAFF
TRBV12-3/TRBV12-4,many,TRBJ2-7,TRBD1,TGTGCCAGCAGTTTGGCAGGGGGTTCCGACGAGCAGTACTTC,CASSLAGGSDEQYF
TRBV3-1,many,TRBJ1-2,TRBD1,TGTGCCAGCAGCCAGGGGACAGGGACTGGCTACACCTTC,CASSQGTGTGYTF
TRBV5-6,many,TRBJ2-3,TRBD2,TGTGCCAGCAGCGTAAGCGGGAGCGACAGCACAGATACGCAGTATTTT,CASSVSGSDSTDTQYF
TRBV6-6,-,TRBJ1-6,TRBD1,TGTGCCAGCAGTTACTGGACAGGGGATTCACCCCTCCACTTT,CASSYWTGDSPLHF
TRBV3-1,-,TRBJ2-3,-,TGTGCCAGCAGCCAAGGGAGCGGGCCCCAGTATTTT,CASSQGSGPQYF
TRBV28,many,TRBJ2-1,TRBD1,TGTGCCAGCAGTTTCGTCCAGGGGGCCAATGAGCAGTTCTTC,CASSFVQGANEQFF
TRBV7-2,-,TRBJ2-3,-,TGTGCCAGCAGCCTCGACAGGGAGGTGCGTACGCAGTATTTT,CASSLDREVRTQYF
TRBV19,-,TRBJ1-2,-,TGTGCCACACGGGGCCGAAACTATGGCTACACCTTC,CATRGRNYGYTF
TRBV7-9,many,TRBJ2-5,-,TGTGCCAGCAGCCCGGGGGACTACCAAGAGACCCAGTACTTC,CASSPGDYQETQYF
TRBV11-2,-,TRBJ2-1,TRBD2,TGTGCCAGCAGCCGACCGGGACTAGGGAACAATGAGCAGTTCTTC,CASSRPGLGNNEQFF
TRBV29-1,few,TRBJ2-1,-,TGCAGCGTCCCTCTAGACTCCTACAATGAGCAGTTCTTC,CSVPLDSYNEQFF
TRBV5-1,few,TRBJ1-3,-,TGCGCCAGCAGCCTCGGGGCGGGGGCTGGAAACACCATATATTTT,CASSLGAGAGNTIYF
TRBV6-2/TRBV6-3,many,TRBJ1-2,-,TGTGCCAGCAGGACATCTACAGGTTCCGGCTACACCTTC,CASRTSTGSGYTF
TRBV2,many,TRBJ2-1,TRBD2,TGTGCCAGCAGGGGCCAACTAGCGGGGGGACACAATGAGCAGTTCTTC,CASRGQLAGGHNEQFF
TRBV2,many,TRBJ2-1,TRBD2,TGTGCCAGCATGGCGGGGGTGGATGAGCAGTTCTTC,CASMAGVDEQFF
TRBV12-3/TRBV12-4,few,TRBJ1-5,-,TGTGCCAGCAGTTTACCCCCGGCGGTTCAGCCCCAGCATTTT,CASSLPPAVQPQHF
TRBV5-6,few,TRBJ1-6,-,TGTGCCAGCAGCCCCGGGAACGGATATAATTCACCCCTCCACTTT,CASSPGNGYNSPLHF
TRBV6-2/TRBV6-3,few,TRBJ1-2,-,TGTGCCAGCTGCCCCAGGACAGCCGGGGGCTACACCTTC,CASCPRTAGGYTF
TRBV9,few,TRBJ1-6,TRBD1,TGTGCCAGCAGCGTAGGGGACAGATATAATTCACCCCTCCACTTT,CASSVGDRYNSPLHF
TRBV14,-,TRBJ2-5,-,TGTGCCAGCAGCCAAGCGGCCAGGGAGACCCAGTACTTC,CASSQAARETQYF
TRBV27,-,TRBJ1-5,-,TGTGCCAGCAGTTTTCTAGGGAGCAATCAGCCCCAGCATTTT,CASSFLGSNQPQHF
TRBV10-3,many,TRBJ2-2,TRBD2,TGTGCCATCAGTGGAAAGATGGGGACTAGCGGAACGAACACCGGGGAGCTGTTTTTT,CAISGKMGTSGTNTGELFF